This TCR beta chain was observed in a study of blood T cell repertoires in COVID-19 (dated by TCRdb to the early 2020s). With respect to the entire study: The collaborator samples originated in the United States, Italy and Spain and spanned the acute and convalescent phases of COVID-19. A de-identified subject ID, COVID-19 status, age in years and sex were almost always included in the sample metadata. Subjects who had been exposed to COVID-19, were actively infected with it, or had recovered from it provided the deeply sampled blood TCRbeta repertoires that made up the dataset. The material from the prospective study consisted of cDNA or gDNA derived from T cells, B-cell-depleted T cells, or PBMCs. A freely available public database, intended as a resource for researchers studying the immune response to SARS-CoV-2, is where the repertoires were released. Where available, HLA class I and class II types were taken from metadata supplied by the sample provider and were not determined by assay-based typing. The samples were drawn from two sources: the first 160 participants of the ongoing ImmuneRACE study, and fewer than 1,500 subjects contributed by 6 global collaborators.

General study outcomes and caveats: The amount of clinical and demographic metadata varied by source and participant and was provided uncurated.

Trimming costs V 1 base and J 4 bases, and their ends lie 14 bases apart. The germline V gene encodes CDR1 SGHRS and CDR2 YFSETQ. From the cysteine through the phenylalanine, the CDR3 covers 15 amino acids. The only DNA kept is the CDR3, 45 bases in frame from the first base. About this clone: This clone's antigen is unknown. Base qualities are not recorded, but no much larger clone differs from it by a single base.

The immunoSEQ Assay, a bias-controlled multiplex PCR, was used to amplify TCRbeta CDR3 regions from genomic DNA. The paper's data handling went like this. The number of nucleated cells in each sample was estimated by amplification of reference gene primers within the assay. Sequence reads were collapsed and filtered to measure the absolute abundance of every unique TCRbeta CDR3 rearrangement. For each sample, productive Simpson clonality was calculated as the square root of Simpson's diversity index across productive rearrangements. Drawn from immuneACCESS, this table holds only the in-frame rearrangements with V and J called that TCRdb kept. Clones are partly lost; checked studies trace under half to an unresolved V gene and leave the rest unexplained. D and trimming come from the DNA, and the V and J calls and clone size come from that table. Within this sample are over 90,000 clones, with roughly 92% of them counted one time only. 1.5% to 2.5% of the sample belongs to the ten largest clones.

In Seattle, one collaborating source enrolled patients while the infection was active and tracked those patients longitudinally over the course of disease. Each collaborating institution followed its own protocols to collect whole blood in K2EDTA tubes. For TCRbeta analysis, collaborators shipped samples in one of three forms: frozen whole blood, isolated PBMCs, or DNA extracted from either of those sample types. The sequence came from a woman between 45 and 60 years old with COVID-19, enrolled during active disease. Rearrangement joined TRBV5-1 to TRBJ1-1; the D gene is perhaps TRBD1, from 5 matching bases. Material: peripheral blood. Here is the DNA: TGCGCCAGCAGCTTGTCTCGGGGGAGGGGCACTGAAGCTTTCTTT. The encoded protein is CASSLSRGRGTEAFF.